A selection of T cell receptor beta chains follows, all from one sample in a study of T-cell memory formation after mild COVID-19. Using its own MiXCR run on the 5' RACE reads, TCRdb lists one record per CDR3 protein. This table holds about 400,000 distinct CDR3 sequences, 23% found once. Source material: PBMCs or a T cell subset sorted from them (not recorded which). These receptors were collected from an adult woman who had mild COVID-19 (a few samples of this study predate the infection). Cell type and time point are not known. Both conserved end residues are part of each CDR3. A D gene is named only where the DNA matches it firmly. Expanded clones are given a class, and other clones once, few, many or no size at all.

NA TRBJ2-7 TRBV3-1 NA CASSQDRSWAGAHEQYF TGTGCCAGCAGCCAAGATAGGTCATGGGCGGGCGCCCACGAGCAGTACTTC
NA TRBJ2-3 TRBV6-1 TRBD2 CASSEETSGGTGTQYF TGTGCCAGCAGTGAGGAGACTAGCGGGGGGACTGGTACGCAGTATTTT
NA TRBJ2-7 TRBV7-2 TRBD2 CASSSTSGGGGSYEQYF TGTGCCAGCAGCTCGACTAGCGGGGGGGGCGGCTCCTACGAGCAGTACTTC
NA TRBJ2-7 TRBV4-1 NA CASSQVLRTSYEQYF TGCGCCAGCAGCCAAGTGCTGAGAACGTCCTACGAGCAGTACTTC
many TRBJ2-3 TRBV7-9 NA CASSLGGLGTDTQYF TGTGCCAGCAGCTTGGGAGGATTGGGCACAGATACGCAGTATTTT
NA TRBJ1-6 TRBV4-1 NA CASSQDQLVGSPLHF TGCGCCAGCAGCCAAGATCAACTAGTAGGCTCACCCCTCCACTTT
few TRBJ2-1 TRBV7-2 TRBD2 CASSSTSGNYNEQFF TGTGCCAGCAGCTCGACTAGCGGGAACTACAATGAGCAGTTCTTC
many TRBJ1-1 TRBV4-2 TRBD1 CASSQGRTGIVTEAFF TGTGCCAGCAGCCAGGGCCGGACAGGGATAGTCACTGAAGCTTTCTTT
NA TRBJ2-5 TRBV20-1 NA CSARGGVLETQYF TGCAGTGCTAGAGGGGGGGTTCTAGAGACCCAGTACTTC
NA TRBJ2-3 TRBV4-3 TRBD2 CASSQDRSLAVSSTDTQYF TGCGCCAGCAGCCAAGATCGGTCGCTAGCGGTTTCTAGCACAGATACGCAGTATTTT
once TRBJ1-5 TRBV3-1 NA CASSQDPGGNCDSNQPQHF TGTGCCAGCAGCCAAGATCCGGGGGGGAATTGTGATAGCAATCAGCCCCAGCATTTT
NA TRBJ2-1 TRBV11-2 NA CASSSSRGNEQFF TGTGCCAGCAGCTCCAGCAGGGGCAATGAGCAGTTCTTC
few TRBJ2-7 TRBV9 TRBD1 CASSGRGQTGGEQYF TGTGCCAGCAGCGGCCGGGGACAGACTGGCGGCGAGCAGTACTTC
NA TRBJ1-1 TRBV27 TRBD1 CASSLSSLTGGALAFF TGTGCCAGCAGTTTATCGTCCCTAACAGGGGGCGCGTTGGCTTTCTTT
NA TRBJ1-3 TRBV4-1 TRBD1 CASSQVAGGRNTIYF TGCGCCAGCAGCCAAGTAGCAGGGGGCAGAAACACCATATATTTT
once TRBJ1-5 TRBV11-2 NA CASRPSGTSNQPQHF TGTGCCAGCAGGCCATCCGGGACAAGTAATCAGCCCCAGCATTTT
few TRBJ2-5 TRBV5-1 NA CASSWGRRYQETQYF TGCGCCAGCAGCTGGGGGCGGAGGTACCAAGAGACCCAGTACTTC
NA TRBJ1-3 TRBV7-9 NA CASSSEGFHSGNTIYF TGTGCCAGCAGCTCTGAAGGGTTTCACTCTGGAAACACCATATATTTT
few TRBJ2-1 TRBV9 NA CASSGTGITYNEQFF TGTGCCAGCAGCGGAACAGGGATAACCTACAATGAGCAGTTCTTC
few TRBJ2-2 TRBV5-6 NA CASSPAGATGELFF TGTGCCAGCAGCCCAGCCGGGGCCACCGGGGAGCTGTTTTTT
NA TRBJ1-2 TRBV7-2 NA CASSPLRLDYGYTF TGTGCCAGCAGCCCCCTCCGTCTAGACTATGGCTACACCTTC
few TRBJ1-1 TRBV13 TRBD1 CASSRRDRPAEAFF TGTGCCAGCAGCCGCCGGGACAGACCGGCCGAAGCTTTCTTT